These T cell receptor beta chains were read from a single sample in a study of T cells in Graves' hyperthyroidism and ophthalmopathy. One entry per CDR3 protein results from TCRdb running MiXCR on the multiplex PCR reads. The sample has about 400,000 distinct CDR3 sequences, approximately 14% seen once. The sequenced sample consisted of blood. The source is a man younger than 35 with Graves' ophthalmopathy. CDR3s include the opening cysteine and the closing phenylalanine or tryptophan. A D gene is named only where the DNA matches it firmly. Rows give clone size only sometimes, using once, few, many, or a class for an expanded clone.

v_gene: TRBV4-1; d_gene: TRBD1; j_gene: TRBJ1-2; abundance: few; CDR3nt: TGCGCCAGCAGCCACGGACAGGGGGTCGTGTCATTCTATGGCTACACCTTC; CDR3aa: CASSHGQGVVSFYGYTF
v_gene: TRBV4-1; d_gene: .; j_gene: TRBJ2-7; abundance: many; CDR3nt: TGCGCCAGCAGCCAGAACACCGGGGACCCCTACGAGCAGTACTTC; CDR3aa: CASSQNTGDPYEQYF
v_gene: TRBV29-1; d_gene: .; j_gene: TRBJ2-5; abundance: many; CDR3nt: TGCAGCGTTTCCGGGACAACCCAAGAGACCCAGTACTTC; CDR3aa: CSVSGTTQETQYF
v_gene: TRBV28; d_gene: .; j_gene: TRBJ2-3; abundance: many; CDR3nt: TGTGCCAGCAGTGGGTTTTTGGATACGCAGTATTTT; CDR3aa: CASSGFLDTQYF
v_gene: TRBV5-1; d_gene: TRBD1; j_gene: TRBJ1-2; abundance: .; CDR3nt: TGCACCAGCAGCTCAGACAGGGGTGGCTATGGCTACACCTTC; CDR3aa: CTSSSDRGGYGYTF
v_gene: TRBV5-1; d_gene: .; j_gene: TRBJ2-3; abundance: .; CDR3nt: TGCGCCAGCAGCCAAATCCGACTGGGGAGCACAGATACGCAGTATTTT; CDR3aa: CASSQIRLGSTDTQYF
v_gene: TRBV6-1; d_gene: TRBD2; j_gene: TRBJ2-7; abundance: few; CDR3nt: TGTGCCAGCGTACAAATAGCGGGGGGATCCTACGAGCAGTACTTC; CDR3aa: CASVQIAGGSYEQYF
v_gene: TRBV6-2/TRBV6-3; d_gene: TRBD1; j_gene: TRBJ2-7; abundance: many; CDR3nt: TGTGCCAGCAGCCGGGGACAGAGGGGGTCCTACGAGCAGTACTTC; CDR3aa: CASSRGQRGSYEQYF
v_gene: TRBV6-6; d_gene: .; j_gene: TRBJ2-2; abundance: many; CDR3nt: TGTGCCAGCAGTTACTCTACCCCTAGAAATGGGGTCGCCGGGGAGCTGTTTTTT; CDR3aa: CASSYSTPRNGVAGELFF
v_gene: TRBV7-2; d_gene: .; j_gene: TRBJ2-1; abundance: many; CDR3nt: TGTGCCAGCAGCCTGGCGGGACGGATGAATGAGCAGTTCTTC; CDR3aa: CASSLAGRMNEQFF
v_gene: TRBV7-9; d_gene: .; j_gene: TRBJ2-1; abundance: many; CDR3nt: TGTGCCAGCAGCTTAGCGGCTAGCGAGACAAATGAGCAGTTCTTC; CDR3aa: CASSLAASETNEQFF
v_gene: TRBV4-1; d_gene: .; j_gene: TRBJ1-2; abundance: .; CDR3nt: TGCGCCAGCAGCCAAACCCCGAGCGGGCGCAATGTTTATGGCTACACCTTC; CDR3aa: CASSQTPSGRNVYGYTF
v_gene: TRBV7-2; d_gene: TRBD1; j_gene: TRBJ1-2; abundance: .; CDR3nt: TGTGCCAGCAGCCCCTATCCAACACAGGGGGGGGCGTTTACCTATGGCTACACCTTC; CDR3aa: CASSPYPTQGGAFTYGYTF
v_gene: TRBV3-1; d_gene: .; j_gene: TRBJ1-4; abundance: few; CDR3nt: TGTGCCAGCAGCCACGAGACTCCGGACCCCCTAAATGAAAAACTGTTTTTT; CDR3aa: CASSHETPDPLNEKLFF
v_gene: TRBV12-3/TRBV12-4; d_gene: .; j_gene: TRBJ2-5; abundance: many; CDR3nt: TGTGCCAGCATGGTAGGGACGGGGACCCAGTACTTC; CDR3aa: CASMVGTGTQYF